These T cell receptor beta chains were read from a single sample in a study of control samples from healthy donors and cancer patients. Clones were sequenced by immunoSEQ multiplex PCR, and TCRdb holds only the in-frame ones, with some missing. The data hold more than 30,000 clones, with around 83% observed a single time. Sequencing was performed on PBMCs. These receptors all come from a woman aged 55-69 years with lung cancer. CDR3s include the opening cysteine and the closing phenylalanine or tryptophan. A D gene is named only where the DNA matches it firmly. A row's size may be missing; if present it is once, few, many or a size class.

J	size	V	D	CDR3	DNA
TRBJ1-1	NA	TRBV6-5	TRBD1	CASSSGGMNTEAFF	TGTGCCAGCAGTTCAGGGGGCATGAACACTGAAGCTTTCTTT
TRBJ2-7	NA	TRBV25-1	TRBD1	CAHSADRLTYEQYF	TGTGCCCACTCTGCGGACAGGTTAACCTACGAGCAGTACTTC
TRBJ2-7	NA	TRBV19	NA	CASSIDWAGLQYF	TGTGCCAGTAGTATAGATTGGGCCGGACTCCAGTACTTC
TRBJ2-7	NA	TRBV5-5	NA	CASRNWRGSYEQYF	TGTGCCAGCAGAAACTGGAGGGGATCCTACGAGCAGTACTTC
TRBJ2-1	NA	TRBV11-2	NA	CASSRAPLASSYNEQFF	TGTGCCAGCAGCCGTGCACCGCTAGCGAGCTCCTACAATGAGCAGTTCTTC
TRBJ1-5	NA	TRBV12-3/TRBV12-4	NA	CASSEGSNQPQHF	TGTGCCAGCAGCGAGGGCAGCAATCAGCCCCAGCATTTT
TRBJ2-1	NA	TRBV3-1/TRBV3-2	TRBD2	CASSERTSGGRVDEQFF	TGTGCCAGCAGCGAAAGGACTAGCGGGGGACGGGTGGATGAGCAGTTCTTC
TRBJ2-2	NA	TRBV7-9	TRBD2	CASSPPWERGSTGELFF	TGTGCCAGCAGTCCTCCCTGGGAGCGGGGCTCCACCGGGGAGCTGTTTTTT
TRBJ2-1	NA	TRBV11-2	NA	CASSFIYNEQFF	TGTGCCAGCAGCTTTATTTACAATGAGCAGTTCTTC
TRBJ1-2	NA	TRBV5-4	NA	CASTLQFESGYTF	TGTGCCAGCACCCTTCAGTTTGAAAGCGGCTACACCTTC
TRBJ2-1	NA	TRBV7-6	NA	CASSIGSSYNEQFF	TGTGCCAGCAGCATCGGGAGCTCCTACAATGAGCAGTTCTTC
TRBJ2-3	NA	TRBV9	NA	CASSVETDTQYF	TGTGCCAGCAGCGTAGAGACAGATACGCAGTATTTT
TRBJ1-5	NA	TRBV30	NA	CAWSAGEGQPQHF	TGTGCCTGGAGTGCTGGGGAAGGGCAGCCCCAGCATTTT
TRBJ1-1	NA	TRBV10-1	NA	CASSEGYTEAFF	TGCGCCAGCAGTGAGGGCTACACTGAAGCTTTCTTT
TRBJ2-7	few	TRBV9	NA	CASSSSGTLFYEQYF	TGTGCCAGCAGCTCGTCCGGGACTTTATTCTACGAGCAGTACTTC
TRBJ2-1	NA	TRBV5-1	NA	CASSFRSSSYNEQFF	TGCGCCAGCAGCTTTCGTTCGAGCTCCTACAATGAGCAGTTCTTC
TRBJ1-2	NA	TRBV7-9	TRBD1	CATRRDRATYGYTF	TGTGCCACCCGGAGGGACAGGGCTACCTATGGCTACACCTTC
TRBJ2-2	NA	TRBV6-4	NA	CASSRDWTGELFF	TGTGCCAGCAGTAGGGACTGGACCGGGGAGCTGTTTTTT
TRBJ1-1	NA	TRBV5-4	NA	CASISDPRSTEAFF	TGTGCCAGCATATCAGACCCGAGGAGCACTGAAGCTTTCTTT
TRBJ2-5	NA	TRBV11-2	TRBD1	CASSFRDSYFEETQYF	TGTGCCAGCAGCTTCCGGGACAGTTATTTCGAAGAGACCCAGTACTTC
TRBJ1-1	NA	TRBV7-9	TRBD1	CASSSGGVPGQGADTEAFF	TGTGCCAGCAGCTCGGGGGGCGTCCCGGGACAGGGGGCAGACACTGAAGCTTTCTTT
TRBJ1-2	NA	TRBV9	TRBD1	CASSFAGQPVGGYTF	TGTGCCAGCAGCTTCGCGGGACAGCCTGTTGGCGGCTACACCTTC
TRBJ1-3	NA	TRBV2	TRBD1	CASRQDRGYGNTIYF	TGTGCCAGCAGGCAGGACAGGGGGTATGGAAACACCATATATTTT
TRBJ2-7	NA	TRBV11-2	TRBD2	CASRWFSGRALSEQYF	TGTGCCAGCCGGTGGTTTAGCGGGAGGGCCTTGTCCGAGCAGTACTTC
TRBJ1-1	NA	TRBV29-1	NA	CSVGPANTEAFF	TGCAGCGTTGGGCCCGCGAACACTGAAGCTTTCTTT
TRBJ2-5	NA	TRBV5-4	NA	CASSITVLGSETQYF	TGTGCCAGCAGCATAACCGTGCTGGGGTCGGAGACCCAGTACTTC
TRBJ2-7	NA	TRBV4-1	NA	CASSQEPPGSLGYEQYF	TGCGCCAGCAGCCAAGAGCCGCCCGGGAGTCTAGGCTACGAGCAGTACTTC
TRBJ2-2	NA	TRBV3-1/TRBV3-2	NA	CASRLGVLGMELFF	TGTGCCAGCAGACTCGGGGTTTTGGGGATGGAGCTGTTTTTT
TRBJ2-5	NA	TRBV27	NA	CASSLSGASYWETQYF	TGTGCCAGCAGTTTATCGGGCGCATCGTATTGGGAGACCCAGTACTTC
TRBJ2-1	NA	TRBV6-5	TRBD1	CASSYGTGYNEQFF	TGTGCCAGCAGTTACGGGACAGGCTACAATGAGCAGTTCTTC
TRBJ1-4	NA	TRBV7-6	NA	CASSISATANEKLFF	TGTGCCAGCAGCATCTCGGCGACGGCTAATGAAAAACTGTTTTTT
TRBJ1-6	NA	TRBV10-3	TRBD1	CAISRDSLNSPLHF	TGTGCCATCAGTCGGGACAGCCTTAATTCACCCCTCCACTTT
TRBJ2-7	few	TRBV11-2	NA	CASSLQPFSTYEQYF	TGTGCCAGCAGCTTACAACCTTTTAGTACCTACGAGCAGTACTTC
TRBJ2-6	few	TRBV18	NA	CASSPGGTGANVLTF	TGTGCCAGCTCACCAGGGGGAACTGGGGCCAACGTCCTGACTTTC
TRBJ2-2	medium-sized	TRBV20-1	NA	CSASRAQGTGELFF	TGCAGTGCTAGTAGGGCCCAGGGGACCGGGGAGCTGTTTTTT
TRBJ1-5	NA	TRBV2	NA	CASSEANRPNQPQHF	TGTGCCAGCAGTGAAGCGAACAGGCCCAATCAGCCCCAGCATTTT
TRBJ2-1	NA	TRBV5-1	TRBD2	CASSLTSGFGNEQFF	TGCGCCAGCAGCTTGACTAGCGGGTTTGGGAATGAGCAGTTCTTC
TRBJ2-7	NA	TRBV5-1	NA	CASSLAREEQYF	TGCGCCAGCAGCTTGGCAAGGGAGGAGCAGTACTTC
TRBJ1-3	NA	TRBV9	NA	CASSPGRAGNTIYF	TGTGCCAGCTCCCCCGGGAGGGCTGGAAACACCATATATTTT
TRBJ1-4	NA	TRBV4-1	NA	CASSQYRAATNEKLFF	TGCGCCAGCAGCCAGTACCGGGCCGCAACTAATGAAAAACTGTTTTTT
TRBJ2-2	NA	TRBV11-3	NA	CASSPSGQGPNTGELFF	TGTGCCAGCAGCCCATCGGGGCAGGGCCCGAACACCGGGGAGCTGTTTTTT
TRBJ1-6	NA	TRBV5-4	TRBD1	CASSGRQGASLYNSPLHF	TGTGCCAGCAGCGGGAGACAGGGGGCCTCACTCTATAATTCACCCCTCCACTTT
TRBJ1-4	NA	TRBV30	TRBD1	CAYTGTENEKLFF	TGTGCCTATACCGGGACAGAGAATGAAAAACTGTTTTTT
TRBJ2-1	NA	TRBV9	TRBD2	CASSVEAGGYNEQFF	TGTGCCAGCAGCGTAGAAGCGGGAGGGTATAATGAGCAGTTCTTC
TRBJ2-3	NA	TRBV7-8	TRBD2	CASTVGGAYTQYF	TGTGCCAGCACCGTCGGGGGGGCGTATACGCAGTATTTT
TRBJ2-3	NA	TRBV5-1	NA	CASSSADTQYF	TGCGCCAGCAGTTCGGCAGATACGCAGTATTTT
TRBJ1-5	NA	TRBV7-9	NA	CASSRSENQPQHF	TGTGCCAGCAGCCGTAGCGAAAATCAGCCCCAGCATTTT
TRBJ2-5	NA	TRBV7-2	NA	CATRTPLSRETQYF	TGTGCCACCCGGACTCCTCTATCGCGGGAGACCCAGTACTTC
TRBJ1-5	once	TRBV15	NA	CATRSRRSNQPQHF	TGTGCCACCAGAAGTCGTCGGAGCAATCAGCCCCAGCATTTT
TRBJ2-3	NA	TRBV11-3	TRBD2	CASSPGLAGGEDTQYF	TGTGCCAGCAGCCCCGGACTAGCGGGGGGCGAAGATACGCAGTATTTT
TRBJ1-2	NA	TRBV7-6	NA	CASSTEGRAGNGYTF	TGTGCCAGCAGTACTGAGGGGAGGGCTGGCAATGGCTACACCTTC
TRBJ1-1	NA	TRBV5-6	TRBD1	CASSFTGTGPEAFF	TGTGCCAGCAGCTTTACCGGGACAGGACCCGAAGCTTTCTTT
TRBJ2-3	NA	TRBV4-1	NA	CASSFRVPRDTQYF	TGCGCCAGCAGCTTCCGGGTCCCGAGGGATACGCAGTATTTT
TRBJ1-1	medium-sized	TRBV5-4	TRBD1	CASSANRGLTDTEAFF	TGTGCCAGCAGCGCAAACAGGGGGTTAACGGACACTGAAGCTTTCTTT
TRBJ2-5	NA	TRBV4-2	NA	CASSQVEETQYF	TGTGCCAGCAGCCAAGTAGAAGAGACCCAGTACTTC
TRBJ1-5	NA	TRBV27	NA	CASSLDSSQPQHF	TGTGCCAGCAGTTTAGACAGTAGTCAGCCCCAGCATTTT
TRBJ2-1	NA	TRBV18	NA	CASSQLGPGGEQFF	TGTGCCAGCTCACAACTTGGACCCGGCGGTGAGCAGTTCTTC
TRBJ1-4	once	TRBV19	NA	CASSSSGTFGQLFF	TGTGCCAGTAGTTCGAGCGGGACTTTTGGGCAGCTGTTTTTT